The 13 T cell receptor beta chains reported below all come from one sample, sequenced in a study of OX40 agonist ivuxolimab in advanced cancers. Clones were read by immunoSEQ multiplex PCR, and TCRdb kept only the in-frame ones, dropping some. The repertoire has around 71,000 clones, 60% to 80% of them found once; the top ten carry approximately 5%. The sample was CD4+ or CD8+ T cells sorted from blood, taken in a trial of the OX40 agonist ivuxolimab. The receptor source for this set is an adult with an advanced solid tumor such as melanoma, head and neck, liver or kidney cancer.

The rearrangement uses TRBV29-1 and TRBJ2-3; 11 bases match TRBD2. The CDR3 spans 16 residues. CDR1 and CDR2 from the germline V gene are SQVTM and ANQGSEA. Losses at the gene ends were 6 bases for V and 4 bases for J; bases not matched to a gene: 12. The CDR3 sequence: CSVGGLAGGSADTQYF. Here the CDR3 DNA reads TGCAGCGTCGGAGGGCTAGCGGGGGGAAGTGCAGATACGCAGTATTTT.

The chain combines TRBV10-3 with TRBJ1-4; D is uncertain. V was clipped by 0 bases and J by 0 bases, with 5 bases between them. The CDR3 contains 15 residues. Germline V gene lookup returns CDR1 ENHRY and CDR2 SYGVKD. The CDR3, as DNA: TGTGCCATCAGTGAGTCGGCAGCAACTAATGAAAAACTGTTTTTT. It is translated as CAISESAATNEKLFF.

J is TRBJ2-7 and V is TRBV10-3; tentatively, D is TRBD1 or TRBD2 (7 bases each). The CDR3 loop spans 15 amino acids. From germline, CDR1 is ENHRY and CDR2 SYGVKD. Trimming took off 5 bases at V and 4 bases at J, with 18 bases between the two ends. The CDR3 spells CAISYDREGLYEQYF. The CDR3 region has the DNA TGTGCCATCAGTTACGACAGGGAGGGTTTATACGAGCAGTACTTC.

This chain uses TRBV2 with TRBJ1-1, with D maybe TRBD1 (5 bases). The germline V and J ends were trimmed by 5 bases and 2 bases, with 9 bases remaining between them. The CDR3 contains 13 residues. Germline CDR1 is SNHLY and CDR2 is FYNNEI. CDR3 protein: CASSLGPNTEAFF. In DNA form, the CDR3 reads TGTGCCAGCAGTTTGGGACCTAACACTGAAGCTTTCTTT.

The genes are TRBV11-2 and TRBJ2-7, with TRBD1 identical over 11 bases. This CDR3 region has 14 residues. J gave up 3 bases and V 5 bases, and 3 bases lay outside the gene matches. The germline gives CDR1 SGHAT, CDR2 FQNNGV. Written as DNA, the CDR3 is TGTGCCAGCAGCCGGGACAGGGGGAGCTACGAGCAGTACTTC. Amino acids: CASSRDRGSYEQYF.

V is TRBV14 and J is TRBJ1-6, with D hard to call. With 0 bases removed from V and 3 bases from J, the gap between germline ends came to 18 bases. This CDR3 contains 19 residues. The germline gives CDR1 SGHDN, CDR2 FVKESK. The DNA of the CDR3 is TGTGCCAGCAGCCAAGAAGGCGGCATTGACGCGTTCTATAATTCACCCCTCCACTTT. Amino acids: CASSQEGGIDAFYNSPLHF. The full variable domain, rest sourced from reference TRBV14 and TRBJ1-6, is EAGVTQFPSHSVIEKGQTVTLRCDPISGHDNLYWYRRVMGKEIKFLLHFVKESKQDESGMPNNRFLAERTGGTYSTLKVQPAELEDSGVYFCASSQEGGIDAFYNSPLHFGNGTRLTVT.

The V call is TRBV4-2, the J call TRBJ2-4; D unclear. Per germline, CDR1 LGHNA and CDR2 YNFKEQ. The CDR3 runs 15 residues. The V gene lost 4 bases and the J gene lost 8 bases, with 18 bases spanning the gap. The CDR3 nucleotides read TGTGCCAGCAGCCCCGAATGGCGCAGTGAGGACATTCAGTACTTC. This translates into CASSPEWRSEDIQYF.

The sample holds a few counts of this clone. The chain is built from TRBV21-1 and TRBJ1-5. TRBV21-1 is recorded as a pseudogene. This CDR3 is built from 17 residues. Written as DNA, the CDR3 is TGTGCCAGCCCCTATTCCCCCGGGAGAAGGGGCAATCAGCCCCAGCATTTT. Its protein product is CASPYSPGRRGNQPQHF.

This clone has only one observation. The rearrangement uses TRBV7-2 and TRBJ2-3; the D gene could be TRBD1 or TRBD2 (5 bases each). Per germline, CDR1 SGHTA and CDR2 FQGNSA. The V end lost 6 bases, the J end lost 0 bases, and 13 bases lay between the germline ends. CDR3 length: 15 residues. CDR3 protein: CASSKEGTSTDTQYF. CDR3 in DNA: TGTGCCAGCAGTAAAGAGGGGACGAGCACAGATACGCAGTATTTT. The complete variable domain, with remaining parts taken from reference TRBV7-2 and TRBJ2-3, reads GAGVSQSPSNKVTEKGKDVELRCDPISGHTALYWYRQSLGQGLEFLIYFQGNSAPDKSGLPSDRFSAERTGGSVSTLTIQRTQQEDSAVYLCASSKEGTSTDTQYFGPGTRLTVL.

This clone was detected only a few times. The chain uses TRBV10-2 and TRBJ2-3; 9 nucleotides align to TRBD1. V dropped 6 bases and J dropped 4; count of bases not matched to a gene: 8. The germline CDR1 and CDR2 sequences are WSHSY and SAAADI. The CDR3 is made up of 15 amino acids. Here the CDR3 reads CASRKMGQGPDTQYF. The CDR3 nucleotides read TGCGCCAGCAGAAAAATGGGACAGGGACCAGATACGCAGTATTTT.

This rearrangement joins TRBV7-9 to TRBJ2-3; D is tentatively TRBD1 or TRBD2 (5 bases each). V lost 1 base to trimming and J lost 8 bases, with 10 bases between them. CDR3 length equals 13 residues. Germline V gene lookup returns CDR1 SEHNR and CDR2 FQNEAQ (reference sequence). The CDR3 nucleotides are TGTGCCAGCAGCTTAGGGGGACCAGGTACGCAGTATTTT. This sequence encodes CASSLGGPGTQYF.

The chain is built from TRBV6-5 and TRBJ1-1; no reliable D call. Looked up from germline, CDR1 is MNHEY and CDR2 is SVGAGI. CDR3 size: 14 residues. The V and J ends lost 3 bases and 6 bases respectively, with 14 bases between them. As DNA, the CDR3 is TGTGCCAGCAGTTATGTCACCCTCGGAGCTGAAGCTTTCTTT. Amino acids: CASSYVTLGAEAFF.

The rearrangement links TRBV28 to TRBJ2-2; D possibly corresponds to TRBD1 (6 bases). The CDR3 covers 13 residues. In germline, CDR1 is MDHEN, CDR2 SYDVKM. Between the trimmed V and J ends, which lost 6 bases and 3 bases, there was a span of 8 bases. The CDR3 DNA is TGTGCCAGCAGACCAGGGGACACCGGGGAGCTGTTTTTT. As protein: CASRPGDTGELFF.